A few counts support the clone carrying this TCR beta chain. TCRdb ran MiXCR on the RT-PCR reads and lists one entry per CDR3 protein. The table records roughly 880,000 distinct CDR3 sequences, 18% of them present only once. The CDR3 sequence is 20 residues long. The ends lost 4 bases at V and 4 bases at J; junction bases unmatched: 19. Germline V gene sequence: CDR1 MGHRA, CDR2 YSYEKL. The source of the sample is a study of patients and donors after allogeneic stem cell transplantation. This receptor was identified in a human donor who was either an allogeneic HSCT recipient or a stem cell or donor lymphocyte infusion donor (not recorded which). It is not recorded whose cells these are; they may come from a transplant donor. Sequencing was done on a sample of blood, either unsorted or a sorted T cell fraction (not recorded which). The chain joins TRBV4-1 to TRBJ2-2; 9 nucleotides align to TRBD2. CDR3 amino acids: CASSPTECRREGHCTGELFF. DNA for the CDR3: TGCGCCAGCAGCCCAACTGAATGTAGGCGGGAGGGCCATTGCACCGGGGAGCTGTTTTTT.